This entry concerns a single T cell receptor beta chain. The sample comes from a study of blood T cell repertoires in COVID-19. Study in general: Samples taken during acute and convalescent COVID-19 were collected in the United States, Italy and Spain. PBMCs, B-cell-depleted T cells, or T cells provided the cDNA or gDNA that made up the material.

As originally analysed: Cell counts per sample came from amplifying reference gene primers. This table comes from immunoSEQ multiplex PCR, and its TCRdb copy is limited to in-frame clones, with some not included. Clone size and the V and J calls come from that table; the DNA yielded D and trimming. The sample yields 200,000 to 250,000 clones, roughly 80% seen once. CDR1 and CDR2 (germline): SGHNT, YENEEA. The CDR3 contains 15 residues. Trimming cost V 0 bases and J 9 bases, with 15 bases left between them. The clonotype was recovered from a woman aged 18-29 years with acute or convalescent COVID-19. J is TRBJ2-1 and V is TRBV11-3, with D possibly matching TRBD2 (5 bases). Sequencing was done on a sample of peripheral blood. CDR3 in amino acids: CASSLDGGVGREQFF. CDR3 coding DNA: TGTGCCAGCAGCTTAGATGGAGGCGTTGGACGTGAGCAGTTCTTC.